The 18 T cell receptor beta chains listed next were all sequenced from one sample in a study of cytotoxic CD8 clonotypes in ibrutinib-treated CLL. Sequencing used immunoSEQ multiplex PCR; TCRdb keeps in-frame clones, though not all of them. This sample has hundreds of thousands of clones, with roughly 70% found just once. Sample: PBMCs, taken after 36 months of ibrutinib treatment. The receptors here all came from a human donor with chronic lymphocytic leukemia.

The V call is TRBV5-1, the J call TRBJ1-1; 7 positions match TRBD1. The CDR3 extends over 15 amino acids. After removal of 10 bases from V and 4 bases from J, the junction contained 16 bases not matched to a gene. Looked up from germline, CDR1 is SGHRS and CDR2 is YFSETQ. CDR3: CASSRGFNVVTEAFF. The CDR3 DNA reads as TGCGCCTCGTCCAGGGGGTTCAACGTCGTCACTGAAGCTTTCTTT. The full variable domain, its missing parts supplied by reference TRBV5-1 and TRBJ1-1, is KAGVTQTPRYLIKTRGQQVTLSCSPISGHRSVSWYQQTPGQGLQFLFEYFSETQRNKGNFPGRFSGRQFSNSRSEMNVSTLELGDSALYLCASSRGFNVVTEAFFGQGTRLTVV.

CDR3 sequence reads: CASSALAAGGPGNEQFF. The CDR3 coding sequence is TGTGCCAGCAGCGCATTAGCAGCGGGAGGGCCAGGCAATGAGCAGTTCTTC. This sequence joins TRBV25-1 and TRBJ2-1; 10 bases line up with TRBD2. V was pared by 6 bases and J by 6 bases, with 14 bases of the junction left unmatched. CDR1 is MGHDK, CDR2 SYGVNS, per germline. The CDR3 has 17 residues.

The chain is built from TRBV6-5 and TRBJ2-2, with D possibly TRBD1 on 6 matching bases. Trimming cost V 0 bases and J 5 bases, with 13 bases left between them. Germline-derived CDR1 and CDR2 are MNHEY and SVGAGI. This CDR3 spans 16 amino acids. The CDR3 DNA reads TGTGCCAGCAGTTACTCGAACAGGGTTAGAACCGGGGAGCTGTTTTTT. Its translation: CASSYSNRVRTGELFF.

V and J are TRBV19 and TRBJ2-5; TRBD2 aligns across 8 bases. This CDR3 region has 16 residues. From germline, CDR1 is LNHDA and CDR2 SQIVND (reference sequence). Unmatched junction bases numbered 6, after V lost 3 bases and J lost 0 bases. The CDR3 sequence: CASSIQRGTYQETQYF. DNA for the CDR3: TGTGCCAGTAGTATTCAGCGGGGGACATACCAAGAGACCCAGTACTTC.

This clone was observed a few times. The J gene is TRBJ2-7, the V gene TRBV19; TRBD1 matches at 10 bases. Germline V gene lookup returns CDR1 LNHDA and CDR2 SQIVND (reference sequence). With 4 bases clipped from V and 3 bases from J, the junction kept 3 bases outside the gene matches. CDR3 length: 14 amino acids. The CDR3 sequence is CASSTRTGGYEQYF. The CDR3 nucleotides read TGTGCCAGTAGTACCCGGACAGGGGGCTACGAGCAGTACTTC.

V gene TRBV11-2 combines with J gene TRBJ2-7; D is possibly TRBD1 (6 bases). The CDR3 covers 14 residues. Trimming stripped 6 bases from V and 2 bases from J, with 14 bases between. CDR1 is SGHAT and CDR2 is FQNNGV in the germline V gene. The CDR3 sequence is CASSFRDIAYEQYF. DNA for the CDR3: TGTGCCAGCAGTTTCCGGGACATCGCCTACGAGCAGTACTTC.

This clone was found a few times. The J gene is TRBJ1-2, the V gene TRBV6-1; D perhaps matches TRBD1 (5 bases). The CDR3 loop spans 13 amino acids. The germline CDR1 and CDR2 sequences are MNHNS and SASEGT. Trimming shortened V by 4 bases and J by 6 bases, and 12 bases separated the two germline ends. CDR3 sequence: CASSAPGSHGYTF. CDR3 in DNA: TGTGCCAGCAGTGCTCCAGGGAGCCATGGCTACACCTTC.

This sequence joins TRBV9 and TRBJ1-6; perhaps TRBD1 as D (6 bases). Trimming stripped 3 bases from V and 4 bases from J, with 8 bases between. Looked up from germline, CDR1 is SGDLS and CDR2 is YYNGEE. The CDR3 has 14 residues. The CDR3 here is CASSAGQYNSPLHF. DNA of the CDR3: TGTGCCAGCAGCGCGGGACAATATAATTCACCCCTCCACTTT.

The gene calls are TRBV27 and TRBJ2-3; 7 nucleotides match TRBD2. CDR3 length: 15 amino acids. V trimming: 7 bases; J trimming: 3 bases; junction bases outside the gene matches: 10. Per the germline V gene, CDR1 is MNHEY and CDR2 is SMNVEV (reference sequence). Written as DNA, the CDR3 is TGTGCCAGCAAAGGAGGGAGGGCTAGAACAGATACGCAGTATTTT. This sequence encodes CASKGGRARTDTQYF.

The V call is TRBV7-3, the J call TRBJ2-1; D unclear. CDR3 size: 13 residues. Germline values: CDR1 SGHTA, CDR2 FQGTGA. V lost 0 bases and J 6 bases, leaving 6 bases between the germline ends. The CDR3 coding sequence is TGTGCCAGCAGCTTAACGGTGGCCAATGAGCAGTTCTTC. It specifies CASSLTVANEQFF.

This rearrangement joins TRBV6-1 to TRBJ2-5; TRBD1 aligns across 7 bases. J lost 7 bases, V lost 3 bases, and 5 bases had no gene match. From germline, CDR1 is MNHNS and CDR2 SASEGT. This CDR3 spans 13 amino acids. CDR3 region: CASSETGFGTQYF. Here the CDR3 DNA reads TGTGCCAGCAGTGAGACAGGGTTCGGGACCCAGTACTTC.

This clone turned up a few times. CDR3 sequence: CSARWGEKLFF. The CDR3 region has the DNA TGCAGTGCTAGATGGGGGGAAAAACTGTTTTTT. This sequence joins TRBV20-1 and TRBJ1-4, with a weak D call TRBD1 (5 bases). The length of the CDR3 is 11 residues. Germline V lookup: CDR1 DFQATT, CDR2 SNEGSKA (reference sequence). The V gene lost 2 bases and the J gene lost 8 bases, with 6 bases spanning the gap.

This rearrangement joins TRBV6-4 to TRBJ2-1; D not certain. Trimming stripped 3 bases from V and 12 bases from J, with 3 bases between. The CDR3 extends over 9 amino acids. CDR1 and CDR2 (germline): MRHNA, SNTAGT. The CDR3 nucleotides are TGTGCCAGCAGTGAGGGGCAGTTCTTC. This gives the protein CASSEGQFF.

The rearrangement links TRBV18 to TRBJ2-7, with 9 bases fitting TRBD1. The CDR3 spans 17 residues. J was trimmed by 9 bases and V by 4 bases; bases with no gene match: 19. Germline lookup yields CDR1 KGHSH and CDR2 LQKENI. CDR3 sequence: CASSLSPGDRVILGQYF. The CDR3 DNA reads TGTGCCAGCTCACTCTCACCGGGGGACAGGGTGATTTTGGGGCAGTACTTC.

The chain combines TRBV4-1 with TRBJ2-6; 9 nucleotides agree with TRBD1. This CDR3 contains 17 residues. The germline V gene has CDR1 MGHRA and CDR2 YSYEKL. V lost 6 bases and J lost 3; bases outside the gene matches: 9. CDR3 sequence: CASSPGTGQSGANVLTF. The CDR3 bases are TGCGCCAGCAGTCCCGGGACAGGGCAAAGTGGGGCCAACGTCCTGACTTTC.

The chain is built from TRBV10-1 and TRBJ2-5; TRBD2 matches 9 bases. The V gene end was trimmed by 4 bases and the J gene end by 4 bases; junction bases not matched to a gene: 7. Germline values: CDR1 WNHNN, CDR2 SYGVQD (reference sequence). This CDR3 has 15 amino acids. The CDR3 region is CASSAIAGGPETQYF. The CDR3, as DNA: TGCGCCAGCAGTGCGATCGCGGGGGGGCCAGAGACCCAGTACTTC.

This rearrangement joins TRBV5-6 to TRBJ2-3, with TRBD2 as a possible D gene (6 bases). The CDR3 covers 16 residues. V gave up 4 bases and J gave up 0 bases, with 15 bases separating them. Germline V gene data show CDR1 as SGHDT and CDR2 as YYEEEE. CDR3 region: CASSTMPGDSTDTQYF. The DNA for the CDR3 is TGTGCCAGCAGCACAATGCCGGGAGATAGCACAGATACGCAGTATTTT.

In its sample, this clone was seen a few times. The gene calls are TRBV6-6 and TRBJ2-5; D might be TRBD2 (5 bases). V gave up 6 bases and J gave up 5 bases, with 10 bases separating them. This CDR3 contains 12 residues. CDR1 is MNHNY, CDR2 SVGAGI, per germline (reference sequence). The CDR3 loop reads CASSPSGETQYF. CDR3 DNA sequence: TGTGCCAGCAGCCCCTCGGGGGAGACCCAGTACTTC.